The rows below give T cell receptor beta chains drawn from one sample of a study of post-analysis software for immune sequencing data. TCRdb re-analysed the PCR reads in MiXCR, keeping a single row per CDR3 protein. Of roughly 540,000 distinct CDR3 sequences in the sample, 34% are singletons; the top ten hold around 5.9%. Sequenced input: blood. These TCRs come from a girl younger than 18 with multiple sclerosis. The CDR3 runs from the conserved cysteine through the conserved F or W. D genes are given only for firm matches. Expanded clones are given a class, and other clones once, few, many or no size at all.

V gene: TRBV4-2
D gene: TRBD2
clone size: -
J gene: TRBJ2-1
CDR3 DNA: TGTGCCAGCAGCCAAGTATGGAATAGCGGGGATAATGAGCAGTTCTTC
CDR3 protein: CASSQVWNSGDNEQFF

V gene: TRBV6-5
D gene: TRBD1
clone size: many
J gene: TRBJ2-7
CDR3 DNA: TGTGCCAGCATGAGGACAGGCAGGTCCGAGCAGTACTTC
CDR3 protein: CASMRTGRSEQYF

V gene: TRBV28
D gene: -
clone size: -
J gene: TRBJ2-7
CDR3 DNA: TGTGCCAGCGCACGGGCCCCCTACGAGCAGTACTTC
CDR3 protein: CASARAPYEQYF

V gene: TRBV4-1
D gene: -
clone size: few
J gene: TRBJ2-1
CDR3 DNA: TGCGCCAGCAGCCAAGCTGTAGCGGACTACAATGAGCAGTTCTTC
CDR3 protein: CASSQAVADYNEQFF

V gene: TRBV20-1
D gene: -
clone size: -
J gene: TRBJ1-1
CDR3 DNA: TGCAGACCACAGGGTCCTACTGAAGCTTTCTTT
CDR3 protein: CRPQGPTEAFF

V gene: TRBV12-3/TRBV12-4
D gene: -
clone size: -
J gene: TRBJ2-6
CDR3 DNA: TGTGCCAGCATAAGCCGGGCACCCACTCGCGTCCTGACTTTC
CDR3 protein: CASISRAPTRVLTF

V gene: TRBV6-5
D gene: -
clone size: few
J gene: TRBJ2-7
CDR3 DNA: TGTGCCAGCAGCCGGGACAACTACTACGAGCAGTACTTC
CDR3 protein: CASSRDNYYEQYF

V gene: TRBV5-1
D gene: -
clone size: -
J gene: TRBJ2-3
CDR3 DNA: TGCGCCAGCAGACTTACCCCCCCGTCGCCGGATACGCAGTATTTT
CDR3 protein: CASRLTPPSPDTQYF

V gene: TRBV29-1
D gene: TRBD2
clone size: -
J gene: TRBJ2-3
CDR3 DNA: TGCAGCGTCATCGGACTAGCGGGGGCTGGGAGCACAGATACGCAGTATTTT
CDR3 protein: CSVIGLAGAGSTDTQYF

V gene: TRBV4-1
D gene: TRBD1
clone size: -
J gene: TRBJ1-1
CDR3 DNA: TGCGCCAGCAGCCAAGTCGCCGGGACAGTGAACACTGAAGCTTTCTTT
CDR3 protein: CASSQVAGTVNTEAFF

V gene: TRBV29-1
D gene: TRBD1
clone size: many
J gene: TRBJ2-7
CDR3 DNA: TGCAGCGTTCTGACAGGGTTGAACGAGCAGTACTTC
CDR3 protein: CSVLTGLNEQYF

V gene: TRBV7-9
D gene: -
clone size: -
J gene: TRBJ2-1
CDR3 DNA: TGTGCCAGCAGCTTTGCGTTAGCGGAATACAATGAGCAGTTCTTC
CDR3 protein: CASSFALAEYNEQFF

V gene: TRBV4-2
D gene: -
clone size: -
J gene: TRBJ2-1
CDR3 DNA: TGTGCCAGCAGCCAAGTAAACCAGGGGGGGCTTTCCTACAATGAGCAGTTCTTC
CDR3 protein: CASSQVNQGGLSYNEQFF

V gene: TRBV11-1
D gene: TRBD2
clone size: few
J gene: TRBJ2-5
CDR3 DNA: TGTGCCAGCAGCTTCGGGAGGGAAGAGACCCAGTACTTC
CDR3 protein: CASSFGREETQYF

V gene: TRBV6-5
D gene: -
clone size: -
J gene: TRBJ1-2
CDR3 DNA: TGTGCCAGCATAGATCCTGCTAACTATGGCTACACCTTC
CDR3 protein: CASIDPANYGYTF

V gene: TRBV6-1
D gene: -
clone size: -
J gene: TRBJ2-1
CDR3 DNA: TGTGCCAGCAGTGAATTGCGGGCCGGCTCCTACAATGAGCAGTTCTTC
CDR3 protein: CASSELRAGSYNEQFF

V gene: TRBV7-6
D gene: TRBD2
clone size: few
J gene: TRBJ2-3
CDR3 DNA: TGTGCCAGCAGCCCACTAGCGGGTACCAGCACAGATACGCAGTATTTT
CDR3 protein: CASSPLAGTSTDTQYF